These 25 T cell receptor beta chains were all obtained from the same sample, sequenced in a study of shared clonotypes between healthy human individuals. Only in-frame clones appear in the TCRdb table, and some are missing; sequencing was by immunoSEQ multiplex PCR. This repertoire shows just over 2,000,000 clones, about 95% found once; its top ten account for about 1.1%. Naive CD8 cells lacked CD45RO and underwent positive selection for CCR7, leaving out terminally differentiated effector memory CD45RA+ cells. Sequencing used naive CD8+ T cells sorted from blood. All receptors come from a man younger than 35 in good health.

This chain joins TRBV7-9 and TRBJ2-2, with a weak D call TRBD2 (6 bases). The CDR3 covers 18 residues. Trimming removed 4 bases from V and 2 bases from J, with 20 bases in between. Per the germline V gene, CDR1 is SEHNR and CDR2 is FQNEAQ (reference sequence). CDR3 protein: CASSSLRLAGLNTGELFF. DNA of the CDR3: TGTGCCAGCAGCTCCCTTCGTTTGGCGGGACTTAACACCGGGGAGCTGTTTTTT.

The chain couples TRBV5-1 to TRBJ2-5; weak D call: TRBD1 (6 bases). V lost 3 bases, J lost 1 base, and 10 bases lay in between. Germline assignment: CDR1 SGHRS and CDR2 YFSETQ. The CDR3 is made up of 14 amino acids. The CDR3 region is CASSYSDSQETQYF. The CDR3 coding sequence is TGCGCCAGCAGCTACTCGGACAGCCAAGAGACCCAGTACTTC.

The chain uses TRBV4-1 and TRBJ2-7; D remains unclear. V was pared by 0 bases and J by 6 bases, with 12 bases between. The CDR3 spans 14 residues. Germline CDR1 is MGHRA and CDR2 is YSYEKL. CDR3 coding DNA: TGCGCCAGCAGCCAAGATAATCTGGGCCTCGAGCAGTACTTC. Protein product: CASSQDNLGLEQYF.

The chain uses TRBV28 and TRBJ1-3; no reliable D call. Germline V gene sequence: CDR1 MDHEN, CDR2 SYDVKM. Between the trimmed V and J ends, which lost 6 bases and 6 bases, there was a span of 12 bases. This CDR3 contains 13 residues. This CDR3 reads CASSAVGENTIYF. In DNA form, the CDR3 reads TGTGCCAGCAGCGCCGTGGGCGAAAACACCATATATTTT.

The V call is TRBV6-1, the J call TRBJ1-1; perhaps TRBD1 as D (5 bases). The CDR3 contains 14 residues. Trimming left V 7 bases short and J 0 bases short, with 12 bases between. Germline values: CDR1 MNHNS, CDR2 SASEGT. This CDR3 is CASTFVDMNTEAFF. Written as DNA, the CDR3 is TGTGCCAGCACTTTTGTGGACATGAACACTGAAGCTTTCTTT.

V and J are TRBV9 and TRBJ1-2; no clear D. V was shortened by 4 bases and J by 11 bases, with 15 bases between the two germline ends. The CDR3 covers 12 residues. The germline V gene encodes CDR1 SGDLS and CDR2 YYNGEE. The CDR3 is CASSHQSEFYTF. In DNA, the CDR3 is TGTGCCAGCAGCCACCAGTCTGAATTTTACACCTTC.

The gene calls are TRBV14 and TRBJ2-5; D remains ambiguous. The V gene lost 4 bases and the J gene lost 2 bases, with 17 bases spanning the gap. CDR1 SGHDN and CDR2 FVKESK come from the germline V gene. The CDR3 covers 16 residues. The CDR3 loop reads CASSLGPGSRQETQYF. The CDR3 DNA reads TGTGCCAGCAGCCTGGGTCCGGGCTCTAGACAAGAGACCCAGTACTTC.

This chain links TRBV7-9 with TRBJ2-3; 7 bases are shared with TRBD2. Unmatched junction bases numbered 5, after V lost 8 bases and J lost 0 bases. Per the germline V gene, CDR1 is SEHNR and CDR2 is FQNEAQ (reference sequence). The CDR3 is 14 residues long. The chain's CDR3 is CASSDSGSTDTQYF. The CDR3 nucleotides are TGTGCCAGCTCCGATAGCGGGAGCACAGATACGCAGTATTTT.

V gene TRBV19 combines with J gene TRBJ2-7; no clear D. CDR1 is LNHDA, CDR2 SQIVND, per germline (reference sequence). The CDR3 is 15 residues long. Trimming removed 3 bases at V and 5 bases at J, with 17 bases between. The CDR3 protein is CASSIMDAGPNEQYF. In DNA form, the CDR3 reads TGTGCCAGTAGTATTATGGACGCTGGGCCCAACGAGCAGTACTTC.

Regarding this clone: Other DNA sequences in the sample encode the same CDR3. The chain employs TRBV9 and TRBJ2-3; D call uncertain. Germline values: CDR1 SGDLS, CDR2 YYNGEE. The germline V and J ends were trimmed by 4 bases and 3 bases, with 9 bases remaining between them. This CDR3 is 13 amino acids long. In DNA, the CDR3 is TGTGCCAGCAGCCCCCCACGGACAGATACGCAGTATTTT. Protein product: CASSPPRTDTQYF. Variable domain in full (rest from reference TRBV9 and TRBJ2-3): DSGVTQTPKHLITATGQRVTLRCSPRSGDLSVYWYQQSLDQGLQFLIQYYNGEERAKGNILERFSAQQFPDLHSELNLSSLELGDSALYFCASSPPRTDTQYFGPGTRLTVL.

The chain joins TRBV4-2 to TRBJ1-2; D uncertain. CDR3 size: 15 residues. Deletions cut 3 bases from V and 0 bases from J, with 11 bases between. Germline values: CDR1 LGHNA, CDR2 YNFKEQ. The CDR3 region has the DNA TGTGCCAGCAGCCAGCGCAGTGAACCTAACTATGGCTACACCTTC. The encoded protein is CASSQRSEPNYGYTF.

This rearrangement joins TRBV28 to TRBJ2-3, with D possibly being TRBD1 or TRBD2 (6 bases each). Per the germline V gene, CDR1 is MDHEN and CDR2 is SYDVKM. The CDR3 is 16 residues long. Deletions cut 5 bases from V and 4 bases from J, with 19 bases between. Here the CDR3 DNA reads TGTGCCAGCAGTCCCCCAACAGGGACTGCGGCAGATACGCAGTATTTT. It encodes CASSPPTGTAADTQYF.

This chain uses TRBV9 with TRBJ1-3; D unresolved. The germline gives CDR1 SGDLS, CDR2 YYNGEE. Trimming removed 1 base from V and 0 bases from J, with 8 bases in between. The CDR3 covers 15 residues. This CDR3 reads CASSVSRSSGNTIYF. CDR3 DNA sequence: TGTGCCAGCAGCGTATCCCGGAGCTCTGGAAACACCATATATTTT.

This clone showed up just once. This chain joins TRBV9 and TRBJ2-5; D gene ambiguous. This CDR3 spans 14 amino acids. Trimming left V 0 bases short and J 1 base short, with 7 bases between. CDR1 is SGDLS, CDR2 YYNGEE, per germline. CDR3 DNA: TGTGCCAGCAGCGTAGAGGCACGCCAAGAGACCCAGTACTTC. Its protein is CASSVEARQETQYF.

The chain uses TRBV7-8 and TRBJ2-2, with a weak D call TRBD2 (6 bases). The CDR3 covers 14 residues. Germline lookup yields CDR1 SGHVS and CDR2 FQNEAQ. Trimming took 4 bases from V and 7 from J, leaving 13 bases between them. CDR3 residues: CASSYFAGNGELFF. CDR3 coding DNA: TGTGCCAGCAGCTACTTCGCGGGAAACGGGGAGCTGTTTTTT.

The chain couples TRBV10-3 to TRBJ2-1; the D gene is possibly TRBD2 (6 bases). Trimming cost V 11 bases and J 4 bases, with 12 bases left between them. CDR1 ENHRY and CDR2 SYGVKD come from the germline V gene. The CDR3 is 12 residues long. CDR3 bases: TGTGCCTCTGGGGGAGGATACAATGAGCAGTTCTTC. This encodes CASGGGYNEQFF.

The chain combines TRBV2 with TRBJ1-1; a weak D match, TRBD1 (6 bases). V was pared by 5 bases and J by 0 bases, with 10 bases between. The CDR3 runs 14 residues. CDR1 SNHLY and CDR2 FYNNEI come from the germline V gene. The CDR3 is CASSRTEMNTEAFF. The CDR3, as DNA: TGTGCCAGCAGTCGGACAGAAATGAACACTGAAGCTTTCTTT.

The chain links TRBV28 to TRBJ2-7; D call uncertain. The germline V and J ends were trimmed by 6 bases and 3 bases, with 12 bases remaining between them. Germline-derived CDR1 and CDR2 are MDHEN and SYDVKM. The CDR3 is 13 amino acids. CDR3 sequence: CASRSLSGYEQYF. In DNA form, the CDR3 reads TGTGCCAGCAGGAGTCTCTCAGGCTACGAGCAGTACTTC.

This chain links TRBV7-8 with TRBJ1-4; D gene ambiguous. V dropped 8 bases and J dropped 8 bases, with 12 bases sitting between them. The CDR3 covers 12 residues. CDR1 is SGHVS, CDR2 FQNEAQ, per germline. The CDR3 is CASVSEGEKLFF. In DNA form, the CDR3 reads TGTGCCAGCGTATCTGAGGGAGAAAAACTGTTTTTT. Supplemented by reference TRBV7-8 and TRBJ1-4, the full variable domain reads GAGVSQSPRYKVAKRGQDVALRCDPISGHVSLFWYQQALGQGPEFLTYFQNEAQLDKSGLPSDRFFAERPEGSVSTLKIQRTQQEDSAVYLCASVSEGEKLFFGSGTQLSVL.

In its sample, this clone was seen once. The chain is built from TRBV5-1 and TRBJ1-1; weak D call: TRBD1 (5 bases). There are 15 residues in the CDR3. V shed 4 bases and J shed 4 bases, with 17 bases lying between them. Germline values: CDR1 SGHRS, CDR2 YFSETQ. In DNA, the CDR3 is TGCGCCAGCAGCCCTGGGACCCCCCCAGGCACTGAAGCTTTCTTT. Protein sequence: CASSPGTPPGTEAFF.

The chain uses TRBV7-2 and TRBJ2-7, with D possibly being TRBD1 (5 bases). CDR3 length: 15 amino acids. CDR1 is SGHTA and CDR2 is FQGNSA in the germline V gene. V lost 5 bases, J lost 0 bases, and 14 bases lay in between. The CDR3 DNA is TGTGCCAGCAGCCTACAGCAGGGATACTCCTACGAGCAGTACTTC. Its protein product is CASSLQQGYSYEQYF.

The chain employs TRBV27 and TRBJ1-3; D call uncertain. In germline, CDR1 is MNHEY, CDR2 SMNVEV (reference sequence). CDR3 size: 14 residues. V was cut by 7 bases and J by 2 bases, with 12 bases left in between. The CDR3 bases are TGTGCCAGCACCTCGCTAATGACTGGAAACACCATATATTTT. As protein: CASTSLMTGNTIYF.

The chain recombines TRBV27 with TRBJ1-5; D may be TRBD1 (5 bases). The ends were cut back, 4 bases at V and 4 bases at J, with 20 bases in the middle. Germline V gene lookup returns CDR1 MNHEY and CDR2 SMNVEV (reference sequence). The CDR3 extends over 17 amino acids. The DNA for the CDR3 is TGTGCCAGCAGTTATACGGCAGGGAAGGGGATTAATCAGCCCCAGCATTTT. Protein product: CASSYTAGKGINQPQHF.

The V gene is TRBV9, the J gene TRBJ1-2, with TRBD1 matching 7 bases. Trimming took 4 bases from V and 4 from J; bases not matched to a gene: 4. This CDR3 region has 13 residues. The germline V gene encodes CDR1 SGDLS and CDR2 YYNGEE. CDR3 sequence (DNA): TGTGCCAGCAGCCCGACAGGGTTCTATGGCTACACCTTC. Protein sequence: CASSPTGFYGYTF. Together with reference TRBV9 and TRBJ1-2, the CDR3 gives the full variable domain: DSGVTQTPKHLITATGQRVTLRCSPRSGDLSVYWYQQSLDQGLQFLIQYYNGEERAKGNILERFSAQQFPDLHSELNLSSLELGDSALYFCASSPTGFYGYTFGSGTRLTVV.

This chain joins TRBV7-8 and TRBJ2-2; D unclear. Germline CDR1 reads SGHVS; CDR2 reads FQNEAQ. Trimming removed 1 base from V and 3 bases from J, with 6 bases in between. The CDR3 has 14 residues. The CDR3 here is CASSLEQHTGELFF. In DNA, the CDR3 is TGTGCCAGCAGCTTAGAACAGCACACCGGGGAGCTGTTTTTT.